Listed below are T cell receptor beta chains from one sample, sequenced in a study of T cell repertoires in cytomegalovirus infection. TCRdb itself ran the reads through MiXCR, one entry per CDR3 protein. The sample consists of a few hundred thousand distinct CDR3 sequences, 15% to 20% of them appearing once. The sample taken for sequencing was PBMCs. The receptors derive from a human donor in good health (CMV status not recorded). Some clones in this sample may be carry-over from other donors' samples. The CDR3 runs from the conserved cysteine through the conserved F or W. The D gene is left open where the match is weak. Size is stated for part of the rows, as once, few or many counts, or as a class when the clone is expanded.

abundance: many
v_gene: TRBV28
j_gene: TRBJ2-7
d_gene: .
CDR3nt: TGTGCCAGCGGTGGGGCAGGGTTGTACGAGCAGTACTTC
CDR3aa: CASGGAGLYEQYF

abundance: few
v_gene: TRBV28
j_gene: TRBJ1-1
d_gene: TRBD1
CDR3nt: TGTGCCAGCAGAGAAACAGGGGGGGACACTGAAGCTTTCTTT
CDR3aa: CASRETGGDTEAFF

abundance: many
v_gene: TRBV24-1
j_gene: TRBJ1-1
d_gene: .
CDR3nt: TGTGCCACCAAGAGGGGAGCGAACACTGAAGCTTTCTTT
CDR3aa: CATKRGANTEAFF

abundance: .
v_gene: TRBV7-9
j_gene: TRBJ2-3
d_gene: .
CDR3nt: TGTGCCAGCAGCTTAGACCCCCGGACAGCCGATACGCAGTATTTT
CDR3aa: CASSLDPRTADTQYF

abundance: .
v_gene: TRBV20-1
j_gene: TRBJ2-5
d_gene: TRBD2
CDR3nt: TGCAGTGCTCCCCAGGACCTAGCGGGGGGCCAAGAGACCCAGTACTTC
CDR3aa: CSAPQDLAGGQETQYF

abundance: .
v_gene: TRBV12-3/TRBV12-4
j_gene: TRBJ1-6
d_gene: .
CDR3nt: TGTGCCAGCAGACCTGGGGGTTCTGGTTCACCCCTCCACTTT
CDR3aa: CASRPGGSGSPLHF

abundance: .
v_gene: TRBV6-1
j_gene: TRBJ1-3
d_gene: .
CDR3nt: TGTGCCAGCAGTGAAGACCCAGGGCCAAGGGACACCATATATTTT
CDR3aa: CASSEDPGPRDTIYF

abundance: few
v_gene: TRBV6-1
j_gene: TRBJ1-1
d_gene: TRBD1
CDR3nt: TGTGCCAGCAGACTGGGGGGACAGGCGAACACTGAAGCTTTCTTT
CDR3aa: CASRLGGQANTEAFF

abundance: few
v_gene: TRBV28
j_gene: TRBJ1-6
d_gene: TRBD1
CDR3nt: TGTGCCAGCAGTTTATGGGACAGGGACCATTCACCCCTCCACTTT
CDR3aa: CASSLWDRDHSPLHF

abundance: few
v_gene: TRBV6-1
j_gene: TRBJ1-6
d_gene: TRBD1
CDR3nt: TGTGTCAGCAGGGGACGAACAGGGGGCTTTGGCAATTCACCCCTCCACTTT
CDR3aa: CVSRGRTGGFGNSPLHF

abundance: .
v_gene: TRBV20-1
j_gene: TRBJ2-1
d_gene: TRBD1
CDR3nt: TGCAGTGCTGCCGGACAGGGCGTCCACAATGAGCAGTTCTTC
CDR3aa: CSAAGQGVHNEQFF

abundance: .
v_gene: TRBV28
j_gene: TRBJ1-1
d_gene: .
CDR3nt: TGTGCCAGCAGTCCGCCAGCTCCCACTAAGATGAACACTGAAGCTTTCTTT
CDR3aa: CASSPPAPTKMNTEAFF

abundance: few
v_gene: TRBV10-3
j_gene: TRBJ2-1
d_gene: TRBD1
CDR3nt: TGTGCCATCAGTGATGAGACAGGGGGGTTAAGCTCCTACAATGAGCAGTTCTTC
CDR3aa: CAISDETGGLSSYNEQFF

abundance: few
v_gene: TRBV20-1
j_gene: TRBJ1-4
d_gene: .
CDR3nt: TGCAGTGCTTCCAGTCAGTCCGATGAAAAACTGTTTTTT
CDR3aa: CSASSQSDEKLFF

abundance: few
v_gene: TRBV28
j_gene: TRBJ2-7
d_gene: TRBD1
CDR3nt: TGTGCCAGCAAGGGGGCCGCCTACGAGCAGTACTTC
CDR3aa: CASKGAAYEQYF

abundance: .
v_gene: TRBV5-1
j_gene: TRBJ1-2
d_gene: .
CDR3nt: TGCGCCAGCAGCCCGACAGAAAACTATGGCTACACCTTC
CDR3aa: CASSPTENYGYTF

abundance: .
v_gene: TRBV12-3/TRBV12-4
j_gene: TRBJ1-2
d_gene: TRBD1
CDR3nt: TGTGCCAGCAGTCCAACCACCGGGACAGGGAATGGCTACACCTTC
CDR3aa: CASSPTTGTGNGYTF